This TCR beta chain was captured by sequencing in a study of neurological immune-mediated disorders (dated 2019 in TCRdb). As for the study more broadly: Using UMI-based sequencing, the study compared peripheral blood TCR-beta repertoires from patients with HTLV-I-associated myelopathy (HAM/TSP), patients with multiple sclerosis, and healthy controls. The 106 TCR-beta libraries covered PBMC samples along with longitudinal samples, technical triplicates, and paired sorted CD4+ and CD8+ T-cell subsets. The cohort comprised 68 subjects: around 15 HAM/TSP patients, 35 or so multiple sclerosis patients and approximately 20 healthy controls. Longitudinal HAM/TSP and healthy donors had 3 time-points each (roughly 3-45 month intervals). On the study overall, not on this receptor specifically: The highest TCR clonal expansion was observed in HAM/TSP patients, whereas the lowest was observed in MS patients, even when compared with healthy controls. Across subjects, expanded clones never shared an identical CDR3 amino acid sequence, which suggests that the TCR-beta repertoires in every group were private.

What this sample's time point label stands for: longitudinal time-point 2. The healthy controls were volunteers from a blood bank in Maryland, USA. For unsorted PBMC libraries, 2 million PBMCs were used after storage in RNAlater at -80 degrees C until RNA extraction. Peripheral blood underwent Ficoll-Hypaque density gradient centrifugation to isolate PBMCs, which were then cryopreserved in liquid nitrogen. Per the germline V gene, MRHNA is the CDR1 and SNTAGT is the CDR2. V ends up 7 bases short and J 2 bases short, with an unmatched junction base count of 10. The CDR3, cysteine through phenylalanine, is 15 amino acids long. The sequence is cut down to CDR3 DNA, 45 bases in frame from base 1. This clonotype was found many times. The specificity of this receptor is unknown. No base-level quality is on record; no much larger clone is a single base apart. cDNA was synthesized by template-switch 5'RACE using a primer with a 10-nucleotide random unique molecular identifier that tagged each TCR transcript. Over 170 million TCR-beta sequences, covering 15-18 subjects, were produced in each sequencing run. Total RNA was extracted with the RNeasy kit. The KAPA Real-time Library Amplification kit was used to amplify TCR-beta VDJ regions with primers targeting the TCR constant region and the 5'RACE anchor. A first PCR added sample indexes and Illumina adaptors, and a second PCR then raised library yield. After Ampure bead purification, the TCR product of roughly 650 bp was size-selected on a 2% E-gel SizeSelection system. Before pooling, libraries had their quality checked on a Bioanalyzer, their concentration measured with Qubit, and their quantity determined with the Kapa Library Quantification kit. Paired-end 2 x 150 bp sequencing of the libraries was performed on an Illumina HiSeq 2500. To increase sequence diversity, roughly 24-32% phiX was spiked into each library pool. Concerning the study's data processing: Quality-filtered reads were processed with the UMI-based MiGEC pipeline, and over 75% of raw TCR sequences were removed by the MiGEC pipeline during error correction. VDJ genes were aligned to IMGT germline references, and clonotypes were defined by unique CDR3 amino acid sequence plus V-J genes. Clonal expansion, Shannon diversity, and CDR3 relatedness (CalcPairwiseDistances, ClusterSamples) were evaluated with VDJtools, and phylogenetic trees were built with CLCbio workbench. Using coefficient-of-variation modelling across technical triplicates, the study counted a clone as expanded if it had at least 8 unique UMIs. TCRdb reprocessed the public reads (quality trimming at Q25 with fastp, clone calling with MiXCR) and kept in-frame beta chains. CDR3 protein duplicates are merged, each entry listing the most common genes and DNA. TCRdb's processing, not the authors', yielded these V and J calls. The sample data list about 60,000 distinct CDR3 sequences, and 8.5% to 10% of these were observed just once. Of the sample, about 12% falls within the top ten clones.

Sequenced material: PBMCs. The chain joins TRBV6-4 to TRBJ1-1, with TRBD1 identical over 7 junction bases. This sequence originates from a young man in good health. This receptor carries the CDR3 CASKEWAGGNTEAFF. The bases read TGTGCCAGCAAAGAGTGGGCAGGGGGTAACACTGAAGCTTTCTTT.